A single TCR beta chain is shown here with its context. This clone appeared a single time. Its antigen remains unidentified. Base qualities are not at hand, and no much larger clone is one base apart. TCRbeta CDR3 regions were amplified from genomic DNA using the immunoSEQ Assay, a bias-controlled multiplex PCR. The authors' analysis ran thus. The number of nucleated cells in each sample was estimated from the amplification of reference gene primers within the assay. Sequence reads were collapsed and filtered to measure the absolute abundance of every unique TCRbeta CDR3 rearrangement. Productive Simpson clonality was computed per sample as the square root of Simpson's diversity index over productive rearrangements. Held by TCRdb, this immuneACCESS table contains in-frame sequences only and omits some clones. Under half of the omission traces to an unresolved V gene where checked; the cause of the rest is unknown. Clone size and the V and J calls come from that table; the DNA yielded D and trimming. The sample records 350,000 to 450,000 clones, under 90% of which are singletons. 1.5% to 2% of the sample is taken by the ten largest.

Participants in the prospective study were enrolled through a virtual design, were aged about 18 to 100 years, and lived in approximately 25 United States geographic areas. In the prospective study, participants were assigned to cohorts based on the clinical history participants reported in a screening survey and a study questionnaire. Recovered participants in ImmuneRACE Cohort 3 were defined as having two consecutive negative NP/OP PCR tests, clearance from a healthcare professional, or resolution of symptoms. In the prospective study, mobile phlebotomists collected whole blood, serum and a nasopharyngeal or oropharyngeal swab from each participant. Participants in the prospective study had the option to provide additional blood draws and questionnaires over a roughly 2-month period. Before DNA extraction, blood samples from the prospective study were shipped at room temperature or frozen. Spanning cysteine to phenylalanine, the CDR3 consists of 12 amino acids. Here the CDR3 DNA is all that survives: 36 bases in frame from base 1. At the junction V is shortened by 5 bases and J by 10 bases, with 13 bases in between. The germline V gene (reference sequence) provides CDR1 SGHNT and CDR2 YYREEE.

This sample is drawn from a study of blood T cell repertoires in COVID-19 (dated by TCRdb to the early 2020s). Turning to the overall study: Samples covering the acute and convalescent phases of COVID-19 were provided by collaborators in the United States, Italy and Spain. The material from the prospective study consisted of cDNA or gDNA derived from T cells, B-cell-depleted T cells, or PBMCs. Deeply sampled blood TCRbeta repertoires from subjects exposed to, actively infected with, or recovered from COVID-19 were included in the dataset. The repertoires were made available in a free public database intended to serve as a resource for research on the immune response to SARS-CoV-2. Samples were obtained from the ongoing ImmuneRACE study (first 160 participants) and from about 1,300 subjects provided by 6 global collaborators. A de-identified subject ID, COVID-19 status, age in years and sex were almost always included in the sample metadata. HLA class I and class II types, where available, came from metadata supplied by the sample provider rather than from assay-based typing. Findings and caveats that apply to the study as a whole: The amount of clinical and demographic metadata varied by source and participant and was provided uncurated.

Sequenced: PBMCs or T cells enriched from blood (not recorded which). This chain joins TRBV5-4 to TRBJ2-1, with a tentative D gene TRBD1 over 5 matching bases. This receptor was taken from a woman aged 25 to 39 who had recovered from COVID-19. The CDR3 sequence is CASSPQGYEQFF. The DNA reads as follows: TGTGCCAGCAGTCCTCAGGGTTACGAGCAGTTCTTC.